This T cell receptor (beta chain) was found in a study of cytomegalovirus exposure and HLA in healthy donors. About the study: Researchers found that roughly 81% of a few hundred genotyped donors fell within the Caucasian-associated ancestry cluster. The study's findings and limits: Overall, roughly 160 TCR beta chains were annotated as cytomegalovirus-associated. An analysis that was carried out later associated 15,000 to 20,000 TCR beta sequences with HLA alleles at 0.05 false discovery rate. Most sequenced TCRs were rare (though some public TCRs occurred in many donors).

The PCR contained 60 Vbeta and 13 Jbeta primers. This table comes from immunoSEQ multiplex PCR, and its TCRdb copy is limited to in-frame clones, with some not included. The repertoire holds 140,000 to 150,000 clones, with roughly 79% as singletons. This CDR3 comprises 14 residues. Germline-derived CDR1 and CDR2 are MNHEY and SMNVEV (reference sequence). Trimming removed 3 bases at V and 4 bases at J, with 10 bases between. Comments on this clone: Its antigen is undetermined.

This receptor was taken from a woman aged 25 to 39 in good health and CMV-seronegative. Input material: PBMCs. V gene TRBV27 combines with J gene TRBJ1-5, with D possibly being TRBD1 (5 bases). This CDR3 is CASSFRGFNQPQHF. CDR3 sequence (DNA): TGTGCCAGCAGTTTTAGGGGCTTTAATCAGCCCCAGCATTTT.